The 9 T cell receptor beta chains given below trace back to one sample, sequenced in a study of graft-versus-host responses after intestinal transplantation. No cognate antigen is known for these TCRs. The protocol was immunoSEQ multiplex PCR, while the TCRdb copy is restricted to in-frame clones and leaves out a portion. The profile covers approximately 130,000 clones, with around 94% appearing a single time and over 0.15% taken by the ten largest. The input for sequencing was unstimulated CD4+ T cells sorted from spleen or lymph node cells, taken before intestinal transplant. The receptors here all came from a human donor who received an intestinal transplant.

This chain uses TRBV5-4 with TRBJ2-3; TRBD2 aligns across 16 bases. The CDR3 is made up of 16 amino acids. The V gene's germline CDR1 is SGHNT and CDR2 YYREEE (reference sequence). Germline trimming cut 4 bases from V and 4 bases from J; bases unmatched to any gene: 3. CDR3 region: CASSQGLAGGADTQYF. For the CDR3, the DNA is TGTGCCAGCAGCCAGGGACTAGCGGGGGGGGCAGATACGCAGTATTTT.

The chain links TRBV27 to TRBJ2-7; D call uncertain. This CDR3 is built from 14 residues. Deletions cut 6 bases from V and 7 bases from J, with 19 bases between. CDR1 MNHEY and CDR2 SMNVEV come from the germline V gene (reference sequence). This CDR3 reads CASSPWSGLNEQYF. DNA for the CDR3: TGTGCCAGCAGCCCCTGGTCGGGTCTTAATGAGCAGTACTTC.

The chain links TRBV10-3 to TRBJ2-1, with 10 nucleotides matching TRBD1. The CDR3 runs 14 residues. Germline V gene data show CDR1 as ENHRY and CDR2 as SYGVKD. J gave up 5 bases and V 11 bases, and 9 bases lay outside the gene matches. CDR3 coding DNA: TGTGCCGTTAATACGGGACAGGGGAACAATGAGCAGTTCTTC. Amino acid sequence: CAVNTGQGNNEQFF.

This chain's CDR3 is CASSFKGDTEAFF. In DNA, the CDR3 is TGCGCCAGCAGCTTTAAAGGAGACACTGAAGCTTTCTTT. The rearrangement joins TRBV5-1 to TRBJ1-1; D uncertain. V was shortened by 2 bases and J by 3 bases, with 8 bases between the two germline ends. There are 13 residues in the CDR3. CDR1 and CDR2 from the germline V gene are SGHRS and YFSETQ.

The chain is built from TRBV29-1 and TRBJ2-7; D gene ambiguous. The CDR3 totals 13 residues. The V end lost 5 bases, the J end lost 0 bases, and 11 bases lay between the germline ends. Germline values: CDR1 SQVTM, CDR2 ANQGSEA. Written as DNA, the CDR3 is TGCAGCGTTAAAGTACACCCCTCCTACGAGCAGTACTTC. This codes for CSVKVHPSYEQYF.

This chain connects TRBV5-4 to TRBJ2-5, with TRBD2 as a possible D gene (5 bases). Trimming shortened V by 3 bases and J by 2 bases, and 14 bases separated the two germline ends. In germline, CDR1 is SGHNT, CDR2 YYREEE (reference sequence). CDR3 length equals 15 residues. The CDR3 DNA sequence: TGTGCCAGCAGCTCCGCCGGACTTTTACAAGAGACCCAGTACTTC. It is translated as CASSSAGLLQETQYF. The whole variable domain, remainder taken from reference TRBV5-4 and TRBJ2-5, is ETGVTQSPTHLIKTRGQQVTLRCSSQSGHNTVSWYQQALGQGPQFIFQYYREEENGRGNFPPRFSGLQFPNYSSELNVNALELDDSALYLCASSSAGLLQETQYFGPGTRLLVL.

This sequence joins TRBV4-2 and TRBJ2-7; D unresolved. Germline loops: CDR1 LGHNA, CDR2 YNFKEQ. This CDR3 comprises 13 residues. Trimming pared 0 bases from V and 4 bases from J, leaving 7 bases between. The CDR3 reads CASSQEGSYEQYF. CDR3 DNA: TGTGCCAGCAGCCAAGAGGGATCGTACGAGCAGTACTTC.

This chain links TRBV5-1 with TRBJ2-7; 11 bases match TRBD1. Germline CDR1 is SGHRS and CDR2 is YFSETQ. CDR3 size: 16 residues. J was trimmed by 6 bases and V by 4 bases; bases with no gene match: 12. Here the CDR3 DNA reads TGCGCCAGCAGCGGAACTCCGGGACAGGGGGTGCCCGAGCAGTACTTC. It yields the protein CASSGTPGQGVPEQYF.

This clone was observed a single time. In DNA, the CDR3 is TGTGCCAGCAATTTAGCGGGACTAGTCACCGGGGAGCTGTTTTTT. Residues: CASNLAGLVTGELFF. This chain links TRBV2 with TRBJ2-2, with 8 bases identical to TRBD2. V dropped 7 bases and J dropped 4; count of bases not matched to a gene: 8. CDR3 length equals 15 residues. Germline-derived CDR1 and CDR2 are SNHLY and FYNNEI.